This TCR beta chain emerged from a study of T cell repertoires in cytomegalovirus infection. The overall study: Recently identified HLA-C-restricted CMV epitopes were among the peptides used. CMV infection and matching HLA type were both indicated by public TCR beta signatures. Study results and caveats: In two of eight donors, the top clonotype was HLA-C-restricted CMV-specific. Totalled public TCR beta family frequency picked out people who carried CMV plus the relevant HLA.

The CDR3 consists of 15 residues. CDR1 SGHTA and CDR2 FQGNSA come from the germline V gene. The ends were cut back, 1 base at V and 2 bases at J, with 9 bases in the middle. Using its own MiXCR run on the reads, TCRdb lists one record per CDR3 protein. The sample yields about 310,000 distinct CDR3 sequences, roughly 25% seen once. This clonotype is medium-sized within its sample. Its antigen is not identified. The chain uses TRBV7-2 and TRBJ1-3; possibly TRBD1 for D (6 bases). The TCR comes from a human donor in good health (CMV status not recorded). Some clones in this sample may be carry-over from other donors' samples. The sample consisted of cultured PBMCs, taken from culture after CMV antigen stimulation. This CDR3 reads CASSLVTGAGNTIYF. The CDR3 bases are TGTGCCAGCAGCTTAGTGACAGGAGCTGGAAACACCATATATTTT.